The 21 T cell receptor beta chains below were found in one sample sequenced in a study of OX40 agonist ivuxolimab in advanced cancers. Sequencing used immunoSEQ multiplex PCR; TCRdb keeps in-frame clones, though not all of them. The sample records 45,000 to 55,000 clones, 81% being singletons. The sample in question was CD4+ or CD8+ T cells sorted from blood, obtained in a trial of the OX40 agonist ivuxolimab. The source of these receptors is an adult with an advanced solid tumor such as melanoma, head and neck, liver or kidney cancer.

The chain links TRBV7-2 to TRBJ2-4, with D maybe TRBD2 (6 bases). This CDR3 region has 17 residues. From germline, CDR1 is SGHTA and CDR2 FQGNSA. With 5 bases removed from V and 8 bases from J, the gap between germline ends came to 25 bases. The CDR3 DNA is TGTGCCAGCAGCCCGCTTTGGGGGGAGACCAATCTGCACATTCAGTACTTC. This translates into CASSPLWGETNLHIQYF.

This chain uses TRBV5-8 with TRBJ2-7; maybe TRBD1 (5 bases). This CDR3 has 11 residues. Trimming removed 4 bases at V and 7 bases at J, with 9 bases between. CDR1 and CDR2 from the germline V gene are SGHTS and YDEGEE. CDR3 nucleotide sequence: TGTGCCAGCAGCCAATCAGGGGAGCAGTACTTC. Translating gives CASSQSGEQYF.

The chain combines TRBV5-1 with TRBJ2-2; D gene ambiguous. Germline V gives CDR1 SGHRS, CDR2 YFSETQ. There are 14 residues in the CDR3. Deletions cut 3 bases from V and 3 bases from J, with 9 bases between. CDR3 in DNA: TGCGCCAGCAGCTACGGGCCATACACCGGGGAGCTGTTTTTT. Translating it yields CASSYGPYTGELFF.

The rearrangement links TRBV28 to TRBJ2-2; possible D gene TRBD2, 6 bases. The CDR3 sequence is 16 residues long. In germline, CDR1 is MDHEN, CDR2 SYDVKM. The germline V and J ends were trimmed by 1 base and 3 bases, with 12 bases remaining between them. CDR3 region: CASSLLGGTYTGELFF. CDR3 DNA sequence: TGTGCCAGCAGTTTATTGGGCGGGACCTACACCGGGGAGCTGTTTTTT.

V is TRBV2 and J is TRBJ1-1, with no clear D. V was pared by 6 bases and J by 0 bases, with 8 bases between. CDR3 length equals 13 residues. Germline V gene sequence: CDR1 SNHLY, CDR2 FYNNEI. The CDR3 loop reads CASRTLMNTEAFF. As DNA, the CDR3 is TGTGCCAGCAGGACACTTATGAACACTGAAGCTTTCTTT.

This clone was seen a handful of times. The chain couples TRBV7-9 to TRBJ1-1; D not resolved. This CDR3 has 12 residues. Trimming removed 5 bases from V and 11 bases from J, with 15 bases in between. Per germline, CDR1 SEHNR and CDR2 FQNEAQ (reference sequence). This CDR3 reads CASSPSSPEAFF. The DNA of the CDR3 is TGTGCCAGCAGCCCCTCTTCCCCGGAGGCTTTCTTT.

The chain is built from TRBV7-2 and TRBJ1-3, with D maybe TRBD1 (5 bases). The CDR3 extends over 15 amino acids. The V end lost 8 bases, the J end lost 0 bases, and 14 bases lay between the germline ends. From germline, CDR1 is SGHTA and CDR2 FQGNSA. CDR3 sequence (DNA): TGTGCCAGCTGCGAGACAGCCTTCTCTGGAAACACCATATATTTT. Translating gives CASCETAFSGNTIYF.

This chain uses TRBV11-2 with TRBJ2-1; tentatively, D is TRBD2 (7 bases). The V and J ends lost 5 bases and 4 bases respectively, with 15 bases between them. Per the germline V gene, CDR1 is SGHAT and CDR2 is FQNNGV. CDR3 size: 15 residues. The CDR3 is CASSPQEGGYNEQFF. The CDR3 DNA is TGTGCCAGCAGCCCCCAGGAGGGGGGGTACAATGAGCAGTTCTTC.

This chain joins TRBV19 and TRBJ2-1; 12 nucleotides match TRBD2. This CDR3 has 16 residues. CDR1 is LNHDA, CDR2 SQIVND, per germline (reference sequence). V lost 5 bases and J lost 4; bases outside the gene matches: 6. CDR3 loop: CASSPRTSGAYNEQFF. In nucleotides, the CDR3 is TGTGCCAGTAGTCCCAGGACTAGCGGGGCATACAATGAGCAGTTCTTC.

This rearrangement joins TRBV15 to TRBJ2-3; maybe TRBD2 (5 bases). The germline V and J ends were trimmed by 5 bases and 3 bases, with 24 bases remaining between them. The CDR3 length is 18 residues. Germline lookup yields CDR1 LNHNV and CDR2 YYDKDF (reference sequence). CDR3 residues: CATSLEIGGLEDTDTQYF. As DNA, the CDR3 is TGTGCCACCAGCCTCGAGATAGGAGGACTGGAAGATACAGATACGCAGTATTTT.

This rearrangement joins TRBV27 to TRBJ2-1, with a weak D call TRBD2 (6 bases). Germline CDR1 MNHEY, CDR2 SMNVEV (reference sequence). The CDR3 totals 14 residues. Trimming removed 7 bases from V and 9 bases from J, with 19 bases in between. CDR3 residues: CASTELAGYGEQFF. The CDR3 nucleotides read TGTGCCAGCACCGAATTGGCGGGATACGGTGAGCAGTTCTTC.

V gene TRBV23-1 combines with J gene TRBJ2-6; no firm D call. TRBV23-1 is assigned to the ORF class and has an uncertain function. This CDR3 region has 15 residues. V gave up 8 bases and J gave up 1 base, with 12 bases separating them. The CDR3 DNA reads as TGCGCCAGCCCCGTCTTCGATTCTGGGGCCAACGTCCTGACTTTC. Translation: CASPVFDSGANVLTF.

This sequence joins TRBV5-4 and TRBJ2-7; weak D call: TRBD2 (7 bases). Trimming removed 4 bases at V and 3 bases at J, with 11 bases between. Germline V gene sequence: CDR1 SGHNT, CDR2 YYREEE (reference sequence). The CDR3 runs 13 residues. This CDR3 is CASSRGGYYEQYV. As DNA, the CDR3 is TGTGCCAGCAGCAGGGGGGGCTACTACGAGCAGTACGTC.

The chain has TRBV7-8 and TRBJ1-2; D remains unclear. Trimming took off 1 base at V and 5 bases at J, with 11 bases between the two ends. The CDR3 runs to 14 residues. CDR1 is SGHVS, CDR2 FQNEAQ, per germline. CDR3 DNA: TGTGCCAGCAGCTTAGGAGGGCGCGGGTATGGCTACACCTTC. This encodes CASSLGGRGYGYTF.

This clone was counted once. The chain couples TRBV9 to TRBJ2-7, with D perhaps being TRBD1 or TRBD2 (5 bases each). CDR3 size: 13 residues. The V and J ends lost 0 bases and 4 bases respectively, with 8 bases between them. Germline V gene lookup returns CDR1 SGDLS and CDR2 YYNGEE. CDR3 in DNA: TGTGCCAGCAGCGTAGAGGGGACGTACGAGCAGTACTTC. As protein: CASSVEGTYEQYF.

The chain has TRBV2 and TRBJ2-3, with TRBD2 matching 12 bases. The CDR3 contains 15 residues. The V gene's germline CDR1 is SNHLY and CDR2 FYNNEI. Losses at the gene ends were 4 bases for V and 2 bases for J; bases not matched to a gene: 1. CDR3: CASSGTSGTTDTQYF. The CDR3 DNA reads as TGTGCCAGCAGTGGGACTAGCGGGACCACAGATACGCAGTATTTT.

Sample share makes this clone medium-sized (0.01 to 0.1%). This chain connects TRBV7-2 to TRBJ2-7; TRBD1 matches at 8 bases. The V gene's germline CDR1 is SGHTA and CDR2 FQGNSA. V lost 8 bases and J lost 1; bases outside the gene matches: 4. This CDR3 is built from 13 residues. DNA for the CDR3: TGTGCCAGCGGAGACAGGGGATCCTACGAGCAGTACTTC. Translated, it gives CASGDRGSYEQYF. Supplemented by reference TRBV7-2 and TRBJ2-7, the full variable domain reads GAGVSQSPSNKVTEKGKDVELRCDPISGHTALYWYRQSLGQGLEFLIYFQGNSAPDKSGLPSDRFSAERTGGSVSTLTIQRTQQEDSAVYLCASGDRGSYEQYFGPGTRLTVT.

This chain links TRBV29-1 with TRBJ2-1, with D possibly called TRBD1 or TRBD2 (6 bases each). The CDR3 consists of 16 residues. Looked up from germline, CDR1 is SQVTM and CDR2 is ANQGSEA. Trimming removed 0 bases at V and 0 bases at J, with 12 bases between. CDR3 protein: CSVEDSGAGSYNEQFF. CDR3 DNA sequence: TGCAGCGTTGAAGATTCGGGGGCAGGCTCCTACAATGAGCAGTTCTTC.

The chain recombines TRBV5-1 with TRBJ1-5; 7 positions agree with TRBD1. CDR3 length: 14 residues. Germline CDR1 is SGHRS and CDR2 is YFSETQ. V shed 1 base, J shed 6 bases, and the junction held 4 bases outside the gene matches. In DNA, the CDR3 is TGCGCCAGCAGCTTGAAACAGGGGAGTCAGCCCCAGCATTTT. It yields the protein CASSLKQGSQPQHF.

The sample holds one count of this clone. J is TRBJ2-1 and V is TRBV11-2, with 11 nucleotides matching TRBD2. The CDR3 runs to 14 residues. CDR1 SGHAT and CDR2 FQNNGV come from the germline V gene. Germline trimming cut 5 bases from V and 7 bases from J; bases unmatched to any gene: 4. As DNA, the CDR3 is TGTGCCAGCAGCCTTAGCGGGAGGGGGAATGAGCAGTTCTTC. This gives the protein CASSLSGRGNEQFF.

The gene calls are TRBV28 and TRBJ2-7; 8 bases align to TRBD1. Per germline, CDR1 MDHEN and CDR2 SYDVKM. V dropped 6 bases and J dropped 4; count of bases not matched to a gene: 5. This CDR3 spans 13 amino acids. The CDR3 here is CASSRDRSYEQYF. CDR3 coding DNA: TGTGCCAGCAGCCGGGACAGGAGTTACGAGCAGTACTTC.